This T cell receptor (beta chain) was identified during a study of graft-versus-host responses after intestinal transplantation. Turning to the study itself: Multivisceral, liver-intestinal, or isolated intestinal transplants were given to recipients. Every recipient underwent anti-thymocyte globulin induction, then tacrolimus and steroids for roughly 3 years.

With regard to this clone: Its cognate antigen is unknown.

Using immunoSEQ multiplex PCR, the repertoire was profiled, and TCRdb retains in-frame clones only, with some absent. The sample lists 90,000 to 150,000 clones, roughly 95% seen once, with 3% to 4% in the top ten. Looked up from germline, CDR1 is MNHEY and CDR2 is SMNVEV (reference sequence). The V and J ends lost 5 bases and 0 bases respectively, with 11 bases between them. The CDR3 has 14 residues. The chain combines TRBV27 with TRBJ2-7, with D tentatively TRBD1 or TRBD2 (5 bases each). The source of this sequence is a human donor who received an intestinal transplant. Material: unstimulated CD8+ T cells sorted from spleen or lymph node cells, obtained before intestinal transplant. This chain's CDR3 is CASSHRDGSYEQYF. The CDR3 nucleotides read TGTGCCAGCAGTCATAGGGACGGCTCCTACGAGCAGTACTTC.